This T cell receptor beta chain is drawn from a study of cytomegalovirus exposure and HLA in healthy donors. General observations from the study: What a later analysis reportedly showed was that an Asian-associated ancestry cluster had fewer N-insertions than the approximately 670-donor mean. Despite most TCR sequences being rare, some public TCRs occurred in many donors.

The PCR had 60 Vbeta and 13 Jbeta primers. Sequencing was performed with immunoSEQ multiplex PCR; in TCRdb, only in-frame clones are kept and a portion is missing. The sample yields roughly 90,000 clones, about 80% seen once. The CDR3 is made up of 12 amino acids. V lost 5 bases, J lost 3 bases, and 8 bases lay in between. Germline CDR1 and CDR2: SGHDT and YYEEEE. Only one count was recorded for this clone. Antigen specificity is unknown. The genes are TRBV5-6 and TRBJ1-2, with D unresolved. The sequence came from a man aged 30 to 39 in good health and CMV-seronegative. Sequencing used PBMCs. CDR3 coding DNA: TGTGCCAGCAGGAGGGAAGACTATGGCTACACCTTC. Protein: CASRREDYGYTF.